This TCR beta chain was recorded in a study of blood T cell repertoires in COVID-19. Germline lookup yields CDR1 SGHDN and CDR2 FVKESK. V shed 1 base and J shed 5 bases, with 9 bases lying between them. The CDR3 is made up of 15 amino acids. Here immunoSEQ multiplex PCR was the method, and the copy in TCRdb shows in-frame clones only, minus some. The sample holds around 120,000 clones, about 86% seen once. This chain links TRBV14 with TRBJ1-6, with D unresolved. The specimen was peripheral blood. The clonotype originates from a man older than 75 with active or convalescent COVID-19. CDR3 nucleotide sequence: TGTGCCAGCAGCCAAGTCCTGGCCGATAATTCACCCCTCCACTTT. This translates into CASSQVLADNSPLHF.